This T cell receptor beta chain was captured by sequencing in a study of blood T cells in healthy people across ages. In germline, CDR1 is MGHRA, CDR2 YSYEKL. CDR3 length: 17 amino acids. Trimming pared 4 bases from V and 2 bases from J, leaving 17 bases between. This clonotype was seen a handful of times. Next came a second PCR, run for about 7 to 12 cycles, which used a sample-barcoded 5' primer along with a J-beta primer mix. TCRdb independently ran MiXCR on the 5' RACE reads; one entry per CDR3 protein. The repertoire has 1.5 million to 2 million distinct CDR3 sequences, 34% of them found once; the top ten carry roughly 12%.

The sequenced sample consisted of blood. This chain uses TRBV4-1 with TRBJ1-4, with D maybe TRBD1 (6 bases). The TCR sequence derives from a woman in her twenties or thirties in good health. CDR3 loop: CASSPRRGGWTNEKLFF. For the CDR3, the DNA is TGCGCCAGCAGCCCCCGTAGAGGGGGTTGGACTAATGAAAAACTGTTTTTT.